The present T cell receptor (beta chain) was sequenced within a study of Ad26.COV2.S vaccination and SARS-CoV-2 variants. Study in general: COV1001, an Ad26.COV2.S trial, supplied this vaccine-arm donor. Donor got 5x10^10 or 1x10^11 viral particles of Ad26.COV2.S.

This sample's treatment: around 19 received Ad26.COV2.S at low or high dose, single or two shots; about 5 received placebo; per-sample allocation not given. All samples were drawn on day 63, counting from the first vaccine or placebo injection. This table comes from immunoSEQ multiplex PCR, and its TCRdb copy is limited to in-frame clones, with some not included. Here the sample spans approximately 460,000 clones, 80% to 90% being singletons. Study-level points and caveats: The analyses of TCR breadth and depth may have understated the size of total T cell responses. It was vaccine recipients, not placebo recipients, who had the higher spike-specific TCR breadth.

There are 14 residues in the CDR3. Germline V CDR1 and CDR2: SGHDN, FVKESK. V dropped 0 bases and J dropped 8 bases, with 8 bases sitting between them. Turning to this clone: The target antigen is unknown.

The sample in question was peripheral blood, obtained in a trial of Ad26.COV2.S vaccine versus placebo. The rearrangement uses TRBV14 and TRBJ1-6; unclear D gene. The sequence was collected from a person between 18 and 60 years old who received the Ad26.COV2.S COVID-19 vaccine or a placebo. DNA for the CDR3: TGTGCCAGCAGCCAAGATCTGGGGTATTCACCCCTCCACTTT. Protein sequence: CASSQDLGYSPLHF.